A single sample is the source of the 4 T cell receptor beta chains below, sequenced in a study of OX40 agonist ivuxolimab in advanced cancers. Assay: immunoSEQ multiplex PCR; the TCRdb copy retains only in-frame clones and omits some. This sample has approximately 20,000 clones, with approximately 80% found just once. The sequences come from CD4+ or CD8+ T cells sorted from blood, collected in a trial of the OX40 agonist ivuxolimab. The receptor set was obtained from an adult with an advanced solid tumor such as melanoma, head and neck, liver or kidney cancer.

The chain is built from TRBV10-1 and TRBJ2-2; D is possibly TRBD1 or TRBD2 (5 bases each). The V end lost 0 bases, the J end lost 4 bases, and 12 bases lay between the germline ends. The CDR3 loop spans 16 amino acids. Germline V gives CDR1 WNHNN, CDR2 SYGVQD (reference sequence). The CDR3 here is CASSESDPGSTGELFF. CDR3 nucleotide sequence: TGCGCCAGCAGTGAGTCGGACCCAGGGAGCACCGGGGAGCTGTTTTTT.

This clone was seen only a few times. The rearrangement uses TRBV6-4 and TRBJ2-1; D perhaps matches TRBD2 (5 bases). The CDR3 has 16 amino acids. Germline-derived CDR1 and CDR2 are MRHNA and SNTAGT. Deletions cut 0 bases from V and 6 bases from J, with 15 bases between. CDR3 coding DNA: TGTGCCAGCAGTGACTCATGGGGAGTTATTTTCAATGAGCAGTTCTTC. This codes for CASSDSWGVIFNEQFF.

V usage is TRBV7-2 and J usage is TRBJ2-1; 10 bases map to TRBD2. This CDR3 spans 18 amino acids. With 1 base clipped from V and 4 bases from J, the junction kept 10 bases outside the gene matches. Germline V gene sequence: CDR1 SGHTA, CDR2 FQGNSA. CDR3 bases: TGTGCCAGCAGCTTAGAAGGGGTAGCGGGGGGCCGGTACAATGAGCAGTTCTTC. Protein product: CASSLEGVAGGRYNEQFF.

Only one count was recorded for this clone. The chain employs TRBV5-4 and TRBJ2-6; 11 bases align to TRBD2. This CDR3 is built from 17 residues. CDR1 SGHNT and CDR2 YYREEE come from the germline V gene (reference sequence). Losses at the gene ends were 0 bases for V and 1 base for J; bases not matched to a gene: 0. The CDR3 loop reads CASSLGLAGSGANVLTF. The CDR3 DNA reads TGTGCCAGCAGCTTGGGACTAGCGGGGTCTGGGGCCAACGTCCTGACTTTC. Drawing the rest from reference TRBV5-4 and TRBJ2-6, the complete variable domain is ETGVTQSPTHLIKTRGQQVTLRCSSQSGHNTVSWYQQALGQGPQFIFQYYREEENGRGNFPPRFSGLQFPNYSSELNVNALELDDSALYLCASSLGLAGSGANVLTFGAGSRLTVL.